This T cell receptor (beta chain) was documented in a study of blood T cell repertoires in COVID-19. Study overall: Material from acute and convalescent COVID-19 was sourced from the United States, Italy and Spain. T cells, B-cell-depleted T cells, or PBMCs provided the cDNA or gDNA that served as material.

Per the germline V gene, CDR1 is SGHRS and CDR2 is YFSETQ. V was pared by 1 base and J by 4 bases, with 9 bases of the junction left unmatched. The CDR3 consists of 17 residues. Original processing notes: For nucleated cells, counts were estimated from reference gene primer amplification. The assay was immunoSEQ multiplex PCR, and TCRdb's table has in-frame clones only and misses some. V, J and clone size reflect that table, while D and trimming were determined from the DNA. The sample has some 150,000 clones, just under 90% seen once; the top ten hold about 4.1%. This sequence was found in a woman in her 40s with acute or convalescent COVID-19. Sequencing input: peripheral blood. The chain carries TRBV5-1 and TRBJ1-2, with 11 positions matching TRBD1. In DNA, the CDR3 is TGCGCCAGCAGCTTGTCCCCGGGACAGGGGGTTGGCTATGGCTACACCTTC. Protein sequence: CASSLSPGQGVGYGYTF.